The 25 T cell receptor beta chains given below trace back to one sample, sequenced in a study of vaccination effects on CD4 cells after COVID-19. TCRdb keeps only in-frame clones here, not all; method: immunoSEQ multiplex PCR. This table holds over 55,000 clones, about 71% found once. Expansion of antigen-specific CD4+ T cells with viral peptide pools was carried out by the ViraFEST assay before sequencing. The culture ran for roughly 10 days before CD4+ T cells were isolated. The healthy vaccine recipients, who had no prior SARS-CoV-2 infection, showed negative nucleocapsid antibodies. These receptors' targets are unknown. The starting material was CD4+ T cells from PBMCs cultured with HCoV-OC43 spike peptides, obtained before COVID-19 vaccination. Subset noted: HCoV-OC43 spike overlapping peptide pool stimulation. These receptors originate from a human donor who received a COVID-19 vaccine.

Details on this clone: The junction shows a germline mismatch at one end, possibly a read error. The chain is built from TRBV10-2 and TRBJ2-3; 7 bases line up with TRBD2. The germline V gene has CDR1 WSHSY and CDR2 SAAADI. CDR3 length: 15 residues. The CDR3 DNA is TGCGCCAGCAGAGAGTCCGGGACTACATTATATACGCAGTATTTT. It specifies CASRESGTTLYTQYF.

The V gene is TRBV7-2, the J gene TRBJ2-7; D possibly corresponds to TRBD1 (6 bases). The CDR3 covers 14 residues. V gave up 1 base and J gave up 2 bases, with 9 bases separating them. Germline CDR1 is SGHTA and CDR2 is FQGNSA. CDR3 loop: CASSLGQETYEQYV. The CDR3 nucleotides are TGTGCCAGCAGCTTAGGACAGGAGACCTACGAGCAGTACGTC.

J is TRBJ2-1 and V is TRBV7-3; maybe TRBD1 (5 bases). The V end was cut by 4 bases, the J end by 0 bases, with 13 bases between. There are 16 residues in the CDR3. Germline V gene sequence: CDR1 SGHTA, CDR2 FQGTGA. Here the CDR3 reads CASSSRQTASYNEQFF. Here the CDR3 DNA reads TGTGCCAGCAGCTCCAGACAGACCGCCTCCTACAATGAGCAGTTCTTC.

The chain joins TRBV6-5 to TRBJ2-1, with TRBD1 as a possible D gene (6 bases). Germline V lookup: CDR1 MNHEY, CDR2 SVGAGI. The CDR3 is made up of 15 amino acids. The germline V and J ends were trimmed by 0 bases and 0 bases, with 6 bases remaining between them. This CDR3 reads CASSYSDSSYNEQFF. The CDR3 region has the DNA TGTGCCAGCAGTTACTCGGACAGCTCCTACAATGAGCAGTTCTTC.

This clone was observed a handful of times. V usage is TRBV6-6 and J usage is TRBJ2-3, with 8 bases matching TRBD2. The V segment lost 2 bases and the J segment 4 bases; nucleotides outside the gene matches: 5. The CDR3 contains 15 residues. Germline CDR1 reads MNHNY; CDR2 reads SVGAGI (reference sequence). The CDR3 reads CASSYRRGGSDTQYF. The CDR3 DNA sequence: TGTGCCAGCAGTTACCGGCGCGGGGGGTCAGATACGCAGTATTTT.

The chain is built from TRBV5-1 and TRBJ2-3; a possible D gene is TRBD1 (6 bases). The germline V gene has CDR1 SGHRS and CDR2 YFSETQ. V was pared by 0 bases and J by 2 bases, with 10 bases between. The CDR3 is 15 residues long. CDR3: CASSLVQGDTDTQYF. For the CDR3, the DNA is TGCGCCAGCAGCTTGGTACAGGGAGACACAGATACGCAGTATTTT.

The V call is TRBV27, the J call TRBJ1-2; the D gene is possibly TRBD1 (6 bases). Germline values: CDR1 MNHEY, CDR2 SMNVEV (reference sequence). V lost 6 bases to trimming and J lost 3 bases, with 14 bases between them. This CDR3 has 14 residues. DNA for the CDR3: TGTGCCAGCAGACTTAAACAGGGATACTATGGCTACACCTTC. It translates to CASRLKQGYYGYTF.

V is TRBV6-4 and J is TRBJ2-5; a possible D gene is TRBD2 (6 bases). Germline V CDR1 and CDR2: MRHNA, SNTAGT. The CDR3 has 12 amino acids. Between the trimmed V and J ends, which lost 6 bases and 8 bases, there was a span of 13 bases. The CDR3 region is CASRGLNLTQYF. DNA of the CDR3: TGTGCCAGCAGGGGACTTAATTTAACCCAGTACTTC.

V gene TRBV4-1 combines with J gene TRBJ2-1; D is undetermined. V was cut by 2 bases and J by 0 bases, with 8 bases left in between. The germline gives CDR1 MGHRA, CDR2 YSYEKL. This CDR3 spans 15 amino acids. CDR3: CASSQQESSYNEQFF. CDR3 nucleotides: TGCGCCAGCAGCCAACAGGAGAGCTCCTACAATGAGCAGTTCTTC.

The V and J genes are TRBV19 and TRBJ1-1; D remains ambiguous. Germline CDR1 is LNHDA and CDR2 is SQIVND (reference sequence). Trimming pared 4 bases from V and 1 base from J, leaving 7 bases between. The CDR3 is made up of 13 amino acids. CDR3 sequence: CASSKRQNTEAFF. The CDR3 DNA sequence: TGTGCCAGTAGTAAGCGGCAGAACACTGAAGCTTTCTTT.

The chain recombines TRBV4-2 with TRBJ2-1; D tentatively reads TRBD1 or TRBD2 (5 bases each). From germline, CDR1 is LGHNA and CDR2 YNFKEQ. V was shortened by 4 bases and J by 0 bases, with 10 bases between the two germline ends. The CDR3 spans 15 residues. The CDR3, as DNA: TGTGCCAGCAGCCGGGACCAGAGCTCCTACAATGAGCAGTTCTTC. It translates to CASSRDQSSYNEQFF.

The chain is built from TRBV4-3 and TRBJ2-3; the match to TRBD2 covers 9 bases. CDR3 length equals 18 residues. The V gene end was trimmed by 4 bases and the J gene end by 5 bases; junction bases not matched to a gene: 16. Germline CDR1 reads LGHNA; CDR2 reads YSLEER. CDR3 loop: CASSPSPSIAGVGDTQYF. CDR3 nucleotides: TGCGCCAGCAGCCCCTCTCCTAGCATAGCGGGGGTGGGAGATACGCAGTATTTT.

The chain combines TRBV7-9 with TRBJ1-2; TRBD1 is a possible D gene (5 bases). Germline lookup yields CDR1 SEHNR and CDR2 FQNEAQ (reference sequence). The CDR3 covers 16 residues. With 7 bases removed from V and 6 bases from J, the gap between germline ends came to 24 bases. The CDR3 coding sequence is TGTGCCAGCACTGAACTAATGGGGGGGAAAGGGGATGGCTACACCTTC. Translated, it gives CASTELMGGKGDGYTF.

The V gene is TRBV5-1, the J gene TRBJ1-1; possible D gene TRBD1, 5 bases. Germline V gene sequence: CDR1 SGHRS, CDR2 YFSETQ. The CDR3 has 14 residues. V shed 5 bases and J shed 1 base, with 12 bases lying between them. The CDR3: CASRQGTGNTEAFF. DNA of the CDR3: TGCGCCAGCAGACAAGGGACTGGGAACACTGAAGCTTTCTTT.

This clone has only a few counts. V is TRBV5-1 and J is TRBJ1-1; D gene ambiguous. Germline V gives CDR1 SGHRS, CDR2 YFSETQ. V lost 1 base and J 11 bases, leaving 18 bases between the germline ends. The CDR3 totals 14 residues. The CDR3 nucleotides read TGCGCCAGCAGCTTGAACCAGCAGGCCTTGGCGGCTTTCTTT. Its translation is CASSLNQQALAAFF.

V and J are TRBV7-2 and TRBJ2-1; D is unclear. The CDR3 is 13 amino acids. Germline CDR1 is SGHTA and CDR2 is FQGNSA. The germline V and J ends were trimmed by 5 bases and 0 bases, with 5 bases remaining between them. CDR3 amino acids: CASSLNSYNEQFF. CDR3 in DNA: TGTGCCAGCAGCCTTAACTCCTACAATGAGCAGTTCTTC.

The V call is TRBV12-3 or TRBV12-4, the J call TRBJ1-5; the D is unclear. With 6 bases removed from V and 4 bases from J, the gap between germline ends came to 10 bases. The CDR3 consists of 13 residues. CDR3 sequence reads: CASSNLGNQPQHF. CDR3 coding DNA: TGTGCCAGCAGCAATTTAGGTAATCAGCCCCAGCATTTT.

The V gene is TRBV18, the J gene TRBJ2-3; 7 nucleotides match TRBD1. The CDR3 covers 15 residues. The V and J ends lost 8 bases and 4 bases, in that order; junction bases with no gene match: 12. Germline V lookup: CDR1 KGHSH, CDR2 LQKENI. CDR3 region: CASALGQLISDTQYF. Written as DNA, the CDR3 is TGTGCCAGCGCTCTGGGACAGCTAATCTCAGATACGCAGTATTTT.

The chain uses TRBV29-1 and TRBJ1-1, with D tentatively TRBD1 (6 bases). V was cut by 0 bases and J by 0 bases, with 17 bases left in between. The CDR3 is 17 residues long. CDR1 is SQVTM, CDR2 ANQGSEA, per germline. The CDR3 nucleotides read TGCAGCGTTGAAGATAAGGGCAGGGGACCCATGAACACTGAAGCTTTCTTT. Its protein product is CSVEDKGRGPMNTEAFF.

This clone was observed a few times. DNA of the CDR3: TGCGCCAGCAGCCCCGGAACCAGGGAGCTGTTTTTT. Translating it yields CASSPGTRELFF. The chain recombines TRBV4-3 with TRBJ2-2; D gene unclear. Trimming removed 4 bases at V and 9 bases at J, with 9 bases between. Germline V gives CDR1 LGHNA, CDR2 YSLEER. This CDR3 contains 12 residues.

This chain connects TRBV7-8 to TRBJ1-4; D not certain. V was pared by 5 bases and J by 14 bases, with 24 bases between. The CDR3 is 15 residues long. The germline gives CDR1 SGHVS, CDR2 FQNEAQ. CDR3: CASSPIRSRPEGLFF. CDR3 sequence (DNA): TGTGCCAGCAGCCCTATCAGGTCGAGACCCGAAGGGCTGTTTTTT. Variable domain in full (rest from reference TRBV7-8 and TRBJ1-4): GAGVSQSPRYKVAKRGQDVALRCDPISGHVSLFWYQQALGQGPEFLTYFQNEAQLDKSGLPSDRFFAERPEGSVSTLKIQRTQQEDSAVYLCASSPIRSRPEGLFFGSGTQLSVL.

The genes are TRBV5-1 and TRBJ2-5; D ambiguous. CDR1 is SGHRS and CDR2 is YFSETQ in the germline V gene. Trimming removed 0 bases from V and 7 bases from J, with 22 bases in between. The CDR3 is 17 amino acids. The CDR3 DNA is TGCGCCAGCAGCTTGGTTGACGAAACAGAGAGTTATGGGACCCAGTACTTC. This encodes CASSLVDETESYGTQYF. Looking up the rest from reference TRBV5-1 and TRBJ2-5 gives the full variable domain: KAGVTQTPRYLIKTRGQQVTLSCSPISGHRSVSWYQQTPGQGLQFLFEYFSETQRNKGNFPGRFSGRQFSNSRSEMNVSTLELGDSALYLCASSLVDETESYGTQYFGPGTRLLVL.

The genes are TRBV6-5 and TRBJ2-2; 11 bases agree with TRBD2. J gave up 6 bases and V 6 bases, and 6 bases lay outside the gene matches. This CDR3 comprises 15 residues. Germline lookup yields CDR1 MNHEY and CDR2 SVGAGI. The CDR3 protein is CASSLAGGLSGELFF. The CDR3 DNA reads as TGTGCCAGCAGCTTAGCGGGGGGGCTGTCCGGGGAGCTGTTTTTT.

The chain has TRBV6-4 and TRBJ1-2, with TRBD1 matching 8 bases. V was clipped by 6 bases and J by 7 bases; unmatched bases: 10. Germline values: CDR1 MRHNA, CDR2 SNTAGT. The CDR3 contains 14 residues. CDR3: CASSSDRGRPGYTF. CDR3 nucleotides: TGTGCCAGCAGCTCCGACAGGGGAAGACCTGGCTACACCTTC.

The J gene is TRBJ1-6, the V gene TRBV3-1 (or the pseudogene TRBV3-2); D is unclear. V was shortened by 0 bases and J by 3 bases, with 6 bases between the two germline ends. Germline V gene lookup returns CDR1 LGHDT and CDR2 YNNKEL (reference sequence). This CDR3 contains 15 residues. The CDR3, as DNA: TGTGCCAGCAGCCAAGACAGACACTATAATTCACCCCTCCACTTT. Translated: CASSQDRHYNSPLHF.